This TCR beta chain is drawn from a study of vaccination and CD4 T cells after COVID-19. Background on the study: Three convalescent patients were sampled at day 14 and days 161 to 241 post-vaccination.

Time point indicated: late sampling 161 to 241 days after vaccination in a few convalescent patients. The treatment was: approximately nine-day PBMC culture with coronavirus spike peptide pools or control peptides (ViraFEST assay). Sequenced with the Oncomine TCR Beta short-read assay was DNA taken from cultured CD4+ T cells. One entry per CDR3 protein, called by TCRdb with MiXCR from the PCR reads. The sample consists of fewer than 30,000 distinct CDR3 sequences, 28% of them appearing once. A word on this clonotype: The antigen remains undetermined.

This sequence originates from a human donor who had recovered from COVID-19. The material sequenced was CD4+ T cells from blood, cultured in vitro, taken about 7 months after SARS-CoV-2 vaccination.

The CDR3 is CASSLEGIADEQYF. CDR3 bases: TGCGCCAGCAGCTTGGAAGGGATTGCCGACGAGCAGTACTTC. V gene TRBV5-1 combines with J gene TRBJ2-7; D ambiguous. The CDR3 consists of 14 residues. With 0 bases removed from V and 5 bases from J, the gap between germline ends came to 12 bases. Germline assignment: CDR1 SGHRS and CDR2 YFSETQ. The entire variable domain, with the rest obtained from reference TRBV5-1 and TRBJ2-7, is as follows: KAGVTQTPRYLIKTRGQQVTLSCSPISGHRSVSWYQQTPGQGLQFLFEYFSETQRNKGNFPGRFSGRQFSNSRSEMNVSTLELGDSALYLCASSLEGIADEQYFGPGTRLTVT.